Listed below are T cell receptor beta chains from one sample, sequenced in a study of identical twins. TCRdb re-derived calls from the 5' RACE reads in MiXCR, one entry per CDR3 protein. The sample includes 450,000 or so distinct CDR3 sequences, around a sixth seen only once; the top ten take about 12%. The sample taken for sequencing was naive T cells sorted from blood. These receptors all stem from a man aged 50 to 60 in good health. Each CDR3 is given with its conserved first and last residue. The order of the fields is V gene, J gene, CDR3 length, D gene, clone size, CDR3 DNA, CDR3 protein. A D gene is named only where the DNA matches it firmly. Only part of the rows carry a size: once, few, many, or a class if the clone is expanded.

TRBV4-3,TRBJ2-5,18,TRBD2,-,TGCGCCAGCAGCCAAGAGAGACTAGCGGCTAACCTCCAAGAGACCCAGTACTTC,CASSQERLAANLQETQYF
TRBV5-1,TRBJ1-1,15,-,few,TGCGCCAGCAGCCAGCAGGAAGGGGCGAGGACTGAAGCTTTCTTT,CASSQQEGARTEAFF
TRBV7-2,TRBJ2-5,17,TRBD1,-,TGTGCCAGCAGCCGGGCTTTCGACAGGGGACACCAAGAGACCCAGTACTTC,CASSRAFDRGHQETQYF
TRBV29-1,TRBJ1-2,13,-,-,TGCAGCGTGTTGTCCGGGTTTGGCTATGGCTACACCTTC,CSVLSGFGYGYTF
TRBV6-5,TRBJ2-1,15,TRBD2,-,TGTGCCAGCAGTTACGTGGCTAGCGGCTACAATGAGCAGTTCTTC,CASSYVASGYNEQFF
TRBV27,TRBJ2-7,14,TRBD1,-,TGTGCCAGCAGTTTCGAGAACAGGGGGTACGAGCAGTACTTC,CASSFENRGYEQYF
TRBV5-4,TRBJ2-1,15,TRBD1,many,TGTGCCAGCAGCTTGGGGGACAGCTCCTACAATGAGCAGTTCTTC,CASSLGDSSYNEQFF
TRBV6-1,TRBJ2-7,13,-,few,TGTGCCAGCAGCCGGGCCCCGGGGAACGAGCAGTACTTC,CASSRAPGNEQYF
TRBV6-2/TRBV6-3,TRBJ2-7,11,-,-,TGTGCCAGCAGTGTCTTATCCGAGCAGTACTTC,CASSVLSEQYF
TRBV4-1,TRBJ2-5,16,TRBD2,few,TGCGCCAGCAGCCCGAGTCGCGGGGGGGCCAGAGAGACCCAGTACTTC,CASSPSRGGARETQYF
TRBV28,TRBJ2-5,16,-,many,TGTGCCAGCAGCCTACCCTATCTTGCGACCCAAGAGACCCAGTACTTC,CASSLPYLATQETQYF
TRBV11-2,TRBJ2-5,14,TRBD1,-,TGTGCCAGCAGCTTGACAGGGAGCGTAGAGACCCAGTACTTC,CASSLTGSVETQYF
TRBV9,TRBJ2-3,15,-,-,TGTGCCAGCAGCAAGGAACTAGCCCCCACAGATACGCAGTATTTT,CASSKELAPTDTQYF
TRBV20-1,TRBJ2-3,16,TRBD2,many,TGCAGTGCTAGAGAAGGGACTAGCGGGGGAACAGATACGCAGTATTTT,CSAREGTSGGTDTQYF
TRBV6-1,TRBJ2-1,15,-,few,TGTGCCAGCAGCAATACAGGGTTATATAACAATGAGCAGTTCTTC,CASSNTGLYNNEQFF
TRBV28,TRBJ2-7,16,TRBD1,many,TGTGCCAGCAGGAGGGGACTGGACAGGGCAACCTACGAGCAGTACTTC,CASRRGLDRATYEQYF
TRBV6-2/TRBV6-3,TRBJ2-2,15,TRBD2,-,TGTGCCAGCAGAAGACTAGCGGTCGGCACCGGGGAGCTGTTTTTT,CASRRLAVGTGELFF
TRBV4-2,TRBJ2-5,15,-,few,TGTGCCAGCAGCCAAGAGTCGAACAGACAAGAGACCCAGTACTTC,CASSQESNRQETQYF
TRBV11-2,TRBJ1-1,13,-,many,TGTGCCAGCAGCTTAGTGAGGCACACTGAAGCTTTCTTT,CASSLVRHTEAFF
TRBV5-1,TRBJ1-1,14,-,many,TGCGCCAGCAGCCTACAGGAACCGAACACTGAAGCTTTCTTT,CASSLQEPNTEAFF
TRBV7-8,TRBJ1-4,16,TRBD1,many,TGTGCCAGCAGCCCCCCCAACGACAGGGGGCTAGAAAAACTGTTTTTT,CASSPPNDRGLEKLFF
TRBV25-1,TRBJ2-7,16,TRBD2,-,TGTGCCAGCAGTGAGGCTAGCGGGAGGCCCGTCCTCGAGCAGTACTTC,CASSEASGRPVLEQYF
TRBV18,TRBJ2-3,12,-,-,TGTGCCAGCTCACCCCCGTTGGATACGCAGTATTTT,CASSPPLDTQYF
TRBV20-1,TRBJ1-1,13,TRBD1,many,TGCAGTGCCGAAAGCAGGGGGCGCGGCGAAGCTTTCTTT,CSAESRGRGEAFF
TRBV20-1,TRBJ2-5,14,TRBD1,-,TGCAGTGCTAGTTCAGGGACAGGGGAAGAGACCCAGTACTTC,CSASSGTGEETQYF
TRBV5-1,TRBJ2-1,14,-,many,TGCGCCAGCAGCTTGGAGGGAGTGACCGATGAGCAGTTCTTC,CASSLEGVTDEQFF
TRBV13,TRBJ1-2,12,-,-,TGTGCCAGCGGAGGGGTCCTCTATGGCTACACCTTC,CASGGVLYGYTF
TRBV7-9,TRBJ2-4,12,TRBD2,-,TGTGCCAGCAGCCAACTAGCGGACATTCAGTACTTC,CASSQLADIQYF
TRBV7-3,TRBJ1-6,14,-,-,TGTGCCAGCAGCTTAAAGGGACATAATTCACCCCTCCACTTT,CASSLKGHNSPLHF
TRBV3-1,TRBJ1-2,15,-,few,TGTGCCAGCAGCCAGAGCGCCCTCCGGGGGTATGGCTACACCTTC,CASSQSALRGYGYTF
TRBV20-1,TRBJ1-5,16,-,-,TGCAGTGCTAGGGGGGGGATAAGCGGGAGCAATCAGCCCCAGCATTTT,CSARGGISGSNQPQHF
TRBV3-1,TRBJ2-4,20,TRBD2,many,TGTGCCAGCAGCCCCTATGAAGGACTAGCGTTAAAGGGAGCCAAAAACATTCAGTACTTC,CASSPYEGLALKGAKNIQYF
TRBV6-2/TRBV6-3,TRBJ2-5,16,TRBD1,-,TGTGCCAGCAGCCTCGAACTCGGGACAGCCCTGTTGACCCAGTACTTC,CASSLELGTALLTQYF